Following are 13 T cell receptor beta chains from one sample sequenced in a study of blood T cell repertoires in COVID-19. Generated by immunoSEQ multiplex PCR, the TCRdb table keeps only in-frame clones and is missing some. This sample carries 61,000 or so clones, around 88% of them seen once, and the ten largest clones take less than 20%. Sequenced input: peripheral blood. These receptors originate from an elderly woman with active COVID-19.

The V call is TRBV5-1, the J call TRBJ2-2; 8 bases line up with TRBD1. The trim removed 4 bases at V and 7 bases at J, leaving 12 bases unmatched. CDR3 length: 16 residues. In germline, CDR1 is SGHRS, CDR2 YFSETQ. The CDR3 DNA reads as TGCGCCAGCAGCCTAGGACAGGGTGAGGACGGCGGGGAGCTGTTTTTT. Its protein is CASSLGQGEDGGELFF. Together with reference TRBV5-1 and TRBJ2-2, the CDR3 gives the full variable domain: KAGVTQTPRYLIKTRGQQVTLSCSPISGHRSVSWYQQTPGQGLQFLFEYFSETQRNKGNFPGRFSGRQFSNSRSEMNVSTLELGDSALYLCASSLGQGEDGGELFFGEGSRLTVL.

The chain has TRBV2 and TRBJ2-5; possibly TRBD1 for D (6 bases). The CDR3 covers 12 residues. V dropped 7 bases and J dropped 2 bases, with 8 bases sitting between them. Germline V gene lookup returns CDR1 SNHLY and CDR2 FYNNEI. The CDR3 coding sequence is TGTGCCAGCAACAGGGAACAAGAGACCCAGTACTTC. Amino acids: CASNREQETQYF.

The rearrangement links TRBV2 to TRBJ2-1, with 13 bases lining up with TRBD2. Trimming removed 6 bases from V and 13 bases from J; junction bases left unmatched: 3. CDR1 is SNHLY, CDR2 FYNNEI, per germline. The CDR3 sequence is 12 residues long. The CDR3 protein is CASRLAGGRQFF. The CDR3 coding sequence is TGTGCCAGCAGACTAGCGGGGGGGCGTCAGTTCTTC.

The chain uses TRBV7-2 and TRBJ2-6; a possible D gene is TRBD1 (5 bases). The CDR3 is made up of 14 amino acids. CDR1 and CDR2 from the germline V gene are SGHTA and FQGNSA. V was pared by 5 bases and J by 4 bases, with 9 bases between. CDR3 region: CASSARQGANVLTF. CDR3 bases: TGTGCCAGCAGCGCCCGACAGGGGGCCAACGTCCTGACTTTC.

The chain joins TRBV7-3 to TRBJ2-3; TRBD2 aligns across 9 bases. The CDR3 consists of 15 residues. Germline CDR1 and CDR2: SGHTA and FQGTGA. The J segment lost 1 base and the V segment lost 4 bases, leaving 3 bases of the junction unmatched. DNA of the CDR3: TGTGCCAGCAGCTACGTAGCGGGGGGCACAGATACGCAGTATTTT. This translates into CASSYVAGGTDTQYF.

This clone appeared once. The V call is TRBV2, the J call TRBJ1-4, with 9 bases identical to TRBD1. This CDR3 spans 15 amino acids. Germline CDR1 and CDR2: SNHLY and FYNNEI. V trimming: 4 bases; J trimming: 7 bases; junction bases outside the gene matches: 7. This chain's CDR3 is CASSGQGQGFEKLFF. CDR3 nucleotide sequence: TGTGCCAGCAGTGGGCAGGGACAGGGTTTTGAAAAACTGTTTTTT.

The chain employs TRBV7-3 and TRBJ2-1; TRBD2 is a possible D gene (6 bases). Trimming removed 5 bases from V and 2 bases from J, with 16 bases in between. This CDR3 has 16 amino acids. Per germline, CDR1 SGHTA and CDR2 FQGTGA. The CDR3 spells CASSPPTSIPYNEQFF. The CDR3 DNA sequence: TGTGCCAGCAGCCCCCCGACTAGTATCCCCTACAATGAGCAGTTCTTC.

V is TRBV2 and J is TRBJ1-2; TRBD1 agrees at 8 bases. The CDR3 totals 14 residues. Germline V gene sequence: CDR1 SNHLY, CDR2 FYNNEI. V lost 8 bases and J lost 2; bases outside the gene matches: 7. The CDR3 is CASGADRANYGYTF. CDR3 in DNA: TGTGCCAGCGGAGCGGACAGGGCCAACTATGGCTACACCTTC. The full variable domain, completed using reference TRBV2 and TRBJ1-2, is EPEVTQTPSHQVTQMGQEVILRCVPISNHLYFYWYRQILGQKVEFLVSFYNNEISEKSEIFDDQFSVERPDGSNFTLKIRSTKLEDSAMYFCASGADRANYGYTFGSGTRLTVV.

The chain uses TRBV18 and TRBJ1-2, with TRBD1 identical over 8 bases. CDR1 and CDR2 from the germline V gene are KGHSH and LQKENI. CDR3 size: 16 residues. Unmatched junction bases numbered 6, after V lost 2 bases and J lost 1 base. The DNA of the CDR3 is TGTGCCAGCTCACCATCCTTGACAGGGGATAACTATGGCTACACCTTC. Translating gives CASSPSLTGDNYGYTF.

The V gene is TRBV5-4, the J gene TRBJ1-1, with D possibly matching TRBD1 (5 bases). There are 15 residues in the CDR3. Germline V lookup: CDR1 SGHNT, CDR2 YYREEE (reference sequence). V lost 2 bases and J lost 3, with 14 bases in between. CDR3 nucleotide sequence: TGTGCCAGCAGCTTTTTCGTTGGGGGGTACACTGAAGCTTTCTTT. It specifies CASSFFVGGYTEAFF.

The J gene is TRBJ2-1, the V gene TRBV3-1 (or the pseudogene TRBV3-2), with TRBD2 matching 9 bases. CDR1 and CDR2 from the germline V gene are LGHDT and YNNKEL (reference sequence). This CDR3 has 16 residues. V lost 1 base, J lost 4 bases, and 5 bases stayed unmatched. CDR3 loop: CASSQVRGGGYNEQFF. The CDR3 DNA sequence: TGTGCCAGCAGCCAAGTTCGCGGGGGGGGGTACAATGAGCAGTTCTTC.

About this clone: Its ends do not fully match the called genes, so a read error is possible. The V call is TRBV7-9, the J call TRBJ2-3; tentatively, D is TRBD2 (5 bases). The CDR3 is made up of 12 amino acids. Germline V gene data show CDR1 as SEHNR and CDR2 as FQNEAQ (reference sequence). This CDR3 reads CASSSLGGSLSF. CDR3 coding DNA: TGTGCCAGCAGCTCCCTTGGTGGGAGCCTCAGCTTC.

This sequence joins TRBV7-2 and TRBJ1-1; D gene unclear. Germline V gene data show CDR1 as SGHTA and CDR2 as FQGNSA. CDR3 length: 13 residues. With 4 bases removed from V and 1 base from J, the gap between germline ends came to 7 bases. CDR3 residues: CASSSQENTEAFF. CDR3 DNA sequence: TGTGCCAGCAGCTCCCAGGAGAACACTGAAGCTTTCTTT.